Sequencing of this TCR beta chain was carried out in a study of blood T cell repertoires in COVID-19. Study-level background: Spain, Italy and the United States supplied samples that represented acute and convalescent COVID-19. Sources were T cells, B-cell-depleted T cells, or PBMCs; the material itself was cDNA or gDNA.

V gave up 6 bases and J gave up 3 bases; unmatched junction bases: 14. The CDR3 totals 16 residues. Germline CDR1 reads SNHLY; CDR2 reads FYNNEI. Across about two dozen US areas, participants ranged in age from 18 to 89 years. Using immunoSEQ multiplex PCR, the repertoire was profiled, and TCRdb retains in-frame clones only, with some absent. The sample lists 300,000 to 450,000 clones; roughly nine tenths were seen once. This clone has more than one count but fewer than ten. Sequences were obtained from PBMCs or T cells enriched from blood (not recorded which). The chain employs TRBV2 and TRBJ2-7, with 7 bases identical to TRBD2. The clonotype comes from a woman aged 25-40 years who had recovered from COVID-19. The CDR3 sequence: CASRGPLAGRDYEQYF. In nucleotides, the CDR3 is TGTGCCAGCAGAGGTCCCCTGGCGGGGAGGGACTACGAGCAGTACTTC.